These T cell receptor beta chains were read from a single sample in a study of Graves' ophthalmopathy and Graves' hyperthyroidism. One entry per CDR3 protein, called by TCRdb with MiXCR from the multiplex PCR reads. The table records about 380,000 distinct CDR3 sequences, approximately 15% of them present only once. The specimen was peripheral blood. Receptors were obtained from a woman aged 18-30 years with stable Graves' hyperthyroidism. CDR3s include the opening cysteine and the closing phenylalanine or tryptophan. D genes are given only for firm matches. Size values are once, few and many counts, or a class for expanded clones, and some rows have none.

V	size	J	D	CDR3	DNA
TRBV9	many	TRBJ2-2	TRBD2	CASSVVGLAGVSRGTGELFF	TGTGCCAGCAGCGTAGTTGGGCTAGCGGGGGTCTCACGCGGCACCGGGGAGCTGTTTTTT
TRBV9	many	TRBJ2-5	TRBD2	CASSVGLAGVETQYF	TGTGCCAGCAGCGTAGGACTAGCGGGGGTAGAGACCCAGTACTTC
TRBV7-9	few	TRBJ2-5	.	CASSSLRDNKETQYF	TGTGCCAGCAGCTCTCTCCGGGACAACAAAGAGACCCAGTACTTC
TRBV7-2	many	TRBJ2-2	TRBD1	CASSPQGAGELFF	TGTGCCAGCAGCCCTCAGGGGGCCGGGGAGCTGTTTTTT
TRBV6-1	many	TRBJ1-1	TRBD1	CASSTHRGKGTEAFF	TGTGCCAGCAGTACCCACAGGGGGAAGGGCACTGAAGCTTTCTTT
TRBV6-1	many	TRBJ1-1	.	CASSMMGEGTEAFF	TGTGCCAGCAGTATGATGGGGGAGGGAACTGAAGCTTTCTTT
TRBV6-1	many	TRBJ2-7	.	CATISGAYEQYF	TGTGCCACCATCTCAGGGGCCTACGAGCAGTACTTC
TRBV2	.	TRBJ2-5	TRBD1	CASSQDREETQYF	TGTGCCAGCAGCCAAGACAGGGAAGAGACCCAGTACTTC
TRBV15	many	TRBJ2-5	TRBD1	CATTLLGQGRETQYF	TGTGCCACCACCCTATTGGGACAGGGGAGGGAGACCCAGTACTTC
TRBV27	many	TRBJ2-3	.	CASSRLVGDTQYF	TGTGCCAGCAGCCGACTAGTGGGAGATACGCAGTATTTT
TRBV29-1	.	TRBJ1-2	TRBD1	CSVERQGARGYTF	TGCAGCGTTGAACGGCAGGGGGCCCGTGGCTACACCTTC
TRBV29-1	many	TRBJ1-1	TRBD1	CSVPTGGGWSTEAFF	TGCAGCGTGCCAACAGGGGGCGGTTGGAGCACTGAAGCTTTCTTT
TRBV7-9	few	TRBJ2-2	.	CASSGGTVNTGELFF	TGTGCCAGCAGCGGAGGGACAGTCAACACCGGGGAGCTGTTTTTT
TRBV3-1	many	TRBJ2-5	TRBD1	CASSQAGGVKQETQYF	TGTGCCAGCAGCCAAGCAGGGGGAGTGAAACAAGAGACCCAGTACTTC
TRBV5-1	many	TRBJ2-7	.	CASSFSDGSYEQYF	TGCGCCAGCAGCTTTTCGGACGGATCCTACGAGCAGTACTTC
TRBV6-5	.	TRBJ1-2	.	CASIREGVRYGYTF	TGTGCCAGCATTAGGGAGGGAGTTCGCTATGGCTACACCTTC
TRBV12-3/TRBV12-4	.	TRBJ2-2	TRBD1	CASSSPGQRPGELFF	TGTGCCAGCAGTTCCCCGGGACAGCGCCCCGGGGAGCTGTTTTTT
TRBV6-2/TRBV6-3	many	TRBJ1-2	TRBD1	CASSYSGDRGGGYTF	TGTGCCAGCAGTTACTCGGGGGACAGGGGAGGAGGCTACACCTTC
TRBV6-1	many	TRBJ2-7	TRBD2	CASSRSGGDSYEQYF	TGTGCCAGCAGTCGGAGCGGGGGGGACTCCTACGAGCAGTACTTC
TRBV20-1	many	TRBJ2-3	TRBD1	CRPRDREGDTQYF	TGCAGACCCCGGGACAGGGAGGGAGATACGCAGTATTTT
TRBV7-9	many	TRBJ1-2	TRBD1	CASSFPGQKPYGYTF	TGTGCCAGCAGCTTCCCGGGACAGAAACCCTATGGCTACACCTTC
TRBV7-8	many	TRBJ2-7	TRBD1	CASSPGQAGYEQYF	TGTGCCAGCAGCCCCGGACAGGCAGGATACGAGCAGTACTTC
TRBV4-1	.	TRBJ1-5	.	CASSHEPLGSPQHF	TGCGCCAGCAGCCACGAGCCCCTCGGGTCGCCCCAGCATTTT
TRBV4-1	few	TRBJ1-1	TRBD1	CASSRGQGAMNTEAFF	TGCGCCAGCAGCCGCGGACAGGGGGCTATGAACACTGAAGCTTTCTTT
TRBV6-2/TRBV6-3	many	TRBJ2-7	.	CASGGSGARHEQYF	TGTGCCAGCGGGGGGTCAGGGGCGCGTCACGAGCAGTACTTC
TRBV6-1	.	TRBJ2-7	TRBD2	CASCPLAGEYEQYF	TGTGCCAGCTGTCCACTAGCGGGAGAGTACGAGCAGTACTTC
TRBV29-1	many	TRBJ2-5	TRBD1	CSVSWDSQETQYF	TGCAGCGTGAGCTGGGACAGTCAAGAGACCCAGTACTTC
TRBV25-1	many	TRBJ1-1	.	CASRRGSTEAFF	TGTGCCAGCAGGAGGGGTTCCACTGAAGCTTTCTTT
TRBV7-2	.	TRBJ2-6	TRBD1	CASSLGPGTGAYGANVLTF	TGTGCCAGCAGCTTAGGGCCCGGGACAGGGGCTTATGGGGCCAACGTCCTGACTTTC
TRBV27	many	TRBJ1-2	.	CASSSGSSGYTF	TGTGCCAGCAGTTCAGGGAGTAGTGGCTACACCTTC
TRBV7-3	many	TRBJ1-1	.	CASSLTGEVTEAFF	TGTGCCAGCAGCTTAACTGGGGAGGTCACTGAAGCTTTCTTT
TRBV28	many	TRBJ1-2	.	CASSRRGGVSDYGYTF	TGTGCCAGCAGTCGAAGGGGTGGGGTGTCTGACTATGGCTACACCTTC
TRBV7-2	many	TRBJ2-7	.	CASSLAAGPSYEQYF	TGTGCCAGCAGCTTAGCGGCGGGGCCCTCCTACGAGCAGTACTTC
TRBV20-1	many	TRBJ1-2	TRBD1	CSALRDSDLYTF	TGCAGTGCTCTCCGGGACAGTGACCTTTACACCTTC
TRBV12-3/TRBV12-4	once	TRBJ1-2	.	CASSPGPANYGYTF	TGTGCCAGCAGTCCCGGGCCAGCTAACTATGGCTACACCTTC
TRBV7-8	many	TRBJ1-5	TRBD1	CASSPDRAGRQPQHF	TGTGCCAGCAGCCCTGACAGGGCCGGCCGGCAGCCCCAGCATTTT
TRBV27	.	TRBJ1-2	.	CASSLSGVDYTF	TGTGCCAGCAGTTTATCAGGGGTTGACTACACCTTC
TRBV20-1	many	TRBJ1-2	.	CSARAAGLNYGYTF	TGCAGTGCTAGAGCCGCCGGACTTAACTATGGCTACACCTTC
TRBV5-1	many	TRBJ2-7	.	CASSLASRTDSYEQYF	TGCGCCAGCAGCTTGGCCTCTAGGACAGACTCCTACGAGCAGTACTTC
TRBV6-2/TRBV6-3	many	TRBJ2-7	.	CASSYFDAAYEQYF	TGTGCCAGCAGTTACTTCGACGCTGCCTACGAGCAGTACTTC
TRBV20-1	many	TRBJ2-5	.	CSAPVGGRETQYF	TGCAGTGCCCCCGTTGGGGGGCGAGAGACCCAGTACTTC
TRBV20-1	many	TRBJ1-1	TRBD1	CSASPGTGRNTEAFF	TGCAGTGCTAGCCCCGGGACAGGGAGGAACACTGAAGCTTTCTTT
TRBV18	many	TRBJ1-2	.	CASSPLKRYRDGYTF	TGTGCCAGCTCACCACTAAAACGCTACAGGGATGGCTACACCTTC
TRBV28	.	TRBJ2-7	.	CASALLGGKGVHEQYF	TGTGCCAGCGCTCTTTTGGGGGGCAAGGGCGTTCACGAGCAGTACTTC
TRBV12-3/TRBV12-4	many	TRBJ1-3	TRBD1	CASSSDRGQGDTIYF	TGTGCCAGCAGCAGTGACAGGGGTCAGGGGGACACCATATATTTT
TRBV18	many	TRBJ2-7	TRBD1	CASSLKDRASYEQYF	TGTGCCAGCTCACTTAAGGACAGGGCATCCTACGAGCAGTACTTC
TRBV6-2/TRBV6-3	many	TRBJ1-1	.	CASSYESRASGANTEAFF	TGTGCCAGCAGTTACGAGTCTCGCGCTTCAGGGGCCAACACTGAAGCTTTCTTT
TRBV19	many	TRBJ1-5	TRBD1	CASSIPRTGASNQPQHF	TGTGCCAGTAGTATCCCCAGGACAGGGGCCAGCAATCAGCCCCAGCATTTT
TRBV29-1	many	TRBJ1-2	TRBD1	CSVGTGGLYGYTF	TGCAGCGTTGGAACAGGGGGACTCTATGGCTACACCTTC
TRBV11-2	few	TRBJ2-3	TRBD2	CASSLGLAGGLGTQYF	TGTGCCAGCAGCCTGGGACTAGCGGGGGGGCTGGGTACGCAGTATTTT
TRBV12-3/TRBV12-4	many	TRBJ1-6	.	CASRRQVGNSPLHF	TGTGCCAGCAGAAGACAGGTGGGGAATTCACCCCTCCACTTT